Listed below are T cell receptor beta chains from one sample, sequenced in a study of T cells in Graves' hyperthyroidism and ophthalmopathy. TCRdb itself ran the multiplex PCR reads through MiXCR, one entry per CDR3 protein. The sample has 350,000 or so distinct CDR3 sequences, 21% seen once. Material for sequencing was blood. Receptors were obtained from a woman in her forties or fifties with Graves' hyperthyroidism. CDR3s include the opening cysteine and the closing phenylalanine or tryptophan. D genes are given only for firm matches. The listing skips clone size in some rows; elsewhere it reads once, few, many or a size class.

abundance,v_gene,j_gene,d_gene,CDR3nt,CDR3aa
few,TRBV2,TRBJ2-7,NA,TGTGCCAGCAGTGAACCCCCCTACGAGCAGTACTTC,CASSEPPYEQYF
many,TRBV2,TRBJ2-7,TRBD1,TGTGCCAGCAGTCTGATTCGACCGGGACAGGGGTTGCACGAGCAGTACTTC,CASSLIRPGQGLHEQYF
many,TRBV28,TRBJ2-5,NA,TGTGCCAGCAGTCCTCGGATGGGGGCGGGTCAAGAGACCCAGTACTTC,CASSPRMGAGQETQYF
NA,TRBV19,TRBJ2-7,TRBD1,TGTGCCAGTAGTATGACAGGACAGGGGGGATCCTACGAGCAGTACTTC,CASSMTGQGGSYEQYF
NA,TRBV20-1,TRBJ1-2,TRBD1,TGCAGTGCTCTTACAGGGGGCGGCTATGGCTACACCTTC,CSALTGGGYGYTF
many,TRBV7-2,TRBJ1-1,NA,TGTGCCAGCAGCTCCGGTCGTTCGGGCAGCGAAGCTTTCTTT,CASSSGRSGSEAFF
many,TRBV11-2,TRBJ1-2,TRBD1,TGTGCCAGCAGTTCCCCCCGACAGGGAAGGGGCTACACCTTC,CASSSPRQGRGYTF
many,TRBV20-1,TRBJ2-7,NA,TGCAGTGCTATTCAGGGGGGAAACGAGCAGTACTTC,CSAIQGGNEQYF
few,TRBV19,TRBJ2-7,NA,TGTGCCAGTAGTATAGATCGACAGGCCTACGAGCAGTACTTC,CASSIDRQAYEQYF
many,TRBV28,TRBJ2-1,NA,TGTGCCAGCAGTTTTAGACTGTCAAGGCCCTTACAAGCCAATGAGCAGTTCTTC,CASSFRLSRPLQANEQFF
many,TRBV5-1,TRBJ2-6,NA,TGCGCCAGCAGCTTGGACAGTGGCTCTGGGGCCAACGTCCTGACTTTC,CASSLDSGSGANVLTF
many,TRBV2,TRBJ2-7,NA,TGTGCCAGCAGAGACGACAGGAGAGAGCAGTACTTC,CASRDDRREQYF
NA,TRBV13,TRBJ2-1,TRBD2,TGTGCCAGCAGGATGGGACTAGCGGGGGACAATGAACAGTTCTTC,CASRMGLAGDNEQFF
few,TRBV7-9,TRBJ2-7,TRBD1,TGTGCCAGCAGCCTAGGGACAGGGTTCTCCGAGCAGTACTTC,CASSLGTGFSEQYF
NA,TRBV27,TRBJ2-1,NA,TGTGCCAGCAGTTTGGTTCGGGGGAATGAGCAGTTCTTC,CASSLVRGNEQFF
many,TRBV5-1,TRBJ1-1,TRBD1,TGCGCCAGCAGCATCAACAGGGGACCGAACACTGAAGCTTTCTTT,CASSINRGPNTEAFF
NA,TRBV5-8,TRBJ2-5,TRBD2,TGTGCCAGCAGCCCCAGAGCGGGAGCCATCCAAGAGACCCAGTACTTC,CASSPRAGAIQETQYF
few,TRBV19,TRBJ1-1,NA,TGTGCCAGCCTGGACAGTCTGAACACTGAAGCTTTCTTT,CASLDSLNTEAFF
many,TRBV5-6,TRBJ2-5,NA,TGTGCCAGCAGCTACGGTCTGGGCGGGGAGACCCAGTACTTC,CASSYGLGGETQYF
many,TRBV6-1,TRBJ2-7,TRBD1,TGTGCCAGCAGTGCCCGGGGGACAGGGACACGGGTGGCCTACGAGCAGTACTTC,CASSARGTGTRVAYEQYF
many,TRBV2,TRBJ2-1,NA,TGTGCCAGCAGGGGCGGGGACTCCTACAATGAGCAGTTCTTC,CASRGGDSYNEQFF
few,TRBV9,TRBJ1-5,NA,TGTGCCAGCAGCGTCGCCTCTGATCAGCCCCAGCATTTT,CASSVASDQPQHF
many,TRBV30,TRBJ2-1,NA,TGTGCCTGGAGTGTAATGGTAGGGAACAGAGCGCAGTTCTTC,CAWSVMVGNRAQFF
NA,TRBV28,TRBJ2-3,NA,TGTGCCAGCAGTCTCGGATTCAGGGACCGGGACTTACACACAGATACGCAGTATTTT,CASSLGFRDRDLHTDTQYF
many,TRBV5-8,TRBJ2-7,NA,TGTGCCAGCAGCTTGGTAGACAGCTCCTACGAGCAGTACTTC,CASSLVDSSYEQYF
many,TRBV2,TRBJ1-1,NA,TGTGCCAGCAGGGTACAGCCCGACATGAACACTGAAGCTTTCTTT,CASRVQPDMNTEAFF
many,TRBV30,TRBJ1-2,NA,TGTGCCTGGAACACCGACAGGCTCTATGGCTACACCTTC,CAWNTDRLYGYTF
many,TRBV12-3/TRBV12-4,TRBJ2-3,NA,TGTGCCAGCAGTTTCAGTGATAGCACAGATACGCAGTATTTT,CASSFSDSTDTQYF
many,TRBV12-3/TRBV12-4,TRBJ2-7,NA,TGTGCCAGCAGTTTAGGCCTAACTCCCGGAGAGCAGTACTTC,CASSLGLTPGEQYF
NA,TRBV7-2,TRBJ1-2,NA,TGTGCCAGCAGCCCAGAAGCGGGCGGGTATGGCTACACCTTC,CASSPEAGGYGYTF
many,TRBV20-1,TRBJ2-7,TRBD1,TGCAGTGCTAGAGATGGGGGCAGGGGGTACGAGCAGTACTTC,CSARDGGRGYEQYF
NA,TRBV28,TRBJ2-2,TRBD2,TGTGCCAGCAGTTTCACTAGCGGGGGGGCCTCGAACACCGGGGAGCTGTTTTTT,CASSFTSGGASNTGELFF
many,TRBV5-1,TRBJ2-1,TRBD2,TGCGCCAGCAGCTTGGGGCGGGGGGCCCAGAACAATGAGCAGTTCTTC,CASSLGRGAQNNEQFF
few,TRBV4-1,TRBJ2-3,NA,TGCGCCAGCAGCCAGACTGGAGGGCAGAGCACAGATACGCAGTATTTT,CASSQTGGQSTDTQYF
NA,TRBV4-1,TRBJ2-5,NA,TGCGCCAGCAGCCAAGATTTAGACAGGTGGCCGCCGGACTTC,CASSQDLDRWPPDF
many,TRBV19,TRBJ1-5,TRBD1,TGTGCCAGTAGTACCCGGGACAGGGGCACGAATCAGCCCCAGCATTTT,CASSTRDRGTNQPQHF
many,TRBV2,TRBJ1-6,NA,TGTGCCAGCAGGGCCGATAATTCACCCCTCCACTTT,CASRADNSPLHF
NA,TRBV28,TRBJ2-7,TRBD2,TGTGCCAGCAGTTTCACTAGCGGGGGGGACGGGGAGCAGTACTTC,CASSFTSGGDGEQYF
many,TRBV5-1,TRBJ1-2,NA,TGCGCCAGCAGCTTGGTTTCCTATGGCTACACCTTC,CASSLVSYGYTF
many,TRBV11-2,TRBJ2-3,NA,TGTGCCAGCAGCTTAGACGGGACTGGCACAGATACGCAGTATTTT,CASSLDGTGTDTQYF
few,TRBV20-1,TRBJ2-5,NA,TGCAGTGCTAGAGATATTCTGGACGGGACCCAGTACTTC,CSARDILDGTQYF
NA,TRBV11-3,TRBJ2-7,NA,TGTGCCAGCAGCCCGGGACCCTCTGGGGAGCAGTACTTC,CASSPGPSGEQYF
NA,TRBV6-1,TRBJ2-7,TRBD1,TGTGCCAGCAGCTTCCCCAGGGGGTCGGACGAGCAGTACTTC,CASSFPRGSDEQYF
many,TRBV10-3,TRBJ2-5,TRBD2,TGTGCCATCAGTAAAAGACTAGCGGGAGGCCAAGAGACCCAGTACTTC,CAISKRLAGGQETQYF
many,TRBV28,TRBJ1-5,TRBD1,TGTGCCAGCAGTCGGCCGGGACAGGGTGCGCCCCAGCATTTT,CASSRPGQGAPQHF
NA,TRBV9,TRBJ2-5,NA,TGTGCCAGCAGCGTAGAGGGGGGGCGCAAAGAGACCCAGTACTTC,CASSVEGGRKETQYF
NA,TRBV6-1,TRBJ2-2,TRBD2,TGTGCCAGCCGACTAGCGGGGATCACCGGGGAGCTGTTTTTT,CASRLAGITGELFF
NA,TRBV10-1,TRBJ1-1,NA,TGCGCCAGCAGTGAGCTTTCGGGGGGCACTGAAGCTTTCTTT,CASSELSGGTEAFF